This T cell receptor beta chain was sequenced for a study of blood T cell repertoires in COVID-19. The table came from immunoSEQ multiplex PCR; TCRdb's copy has only in-frame clones and leaves some out. The sample comprises around 100,000 clones, 75% to 90% of which are singletons, and 7.9% rests with the top ten. The receptor comes from a man between 65 and 85 years old with acute or convalescent COVID-19. Specimen: peripheral blood.

The CDR3 coding sequence is TGTGCCAGCAGCGTAGGGACAGGGGCGAACACCGGGGAGCTGTTTTTT. Its translation is CASSVGTGANTGELFF. The rearrangement links TRBV9 to TRBJ2-2, with 9 bases matching TRBD1. The CDR3 sequence is 16 residues long. Germline CDR1 SGDLS, CDR2 YYNGEE. The junction had 0 bases not matched to a gene; V was cut back by 0 bases and J by 0 bases.